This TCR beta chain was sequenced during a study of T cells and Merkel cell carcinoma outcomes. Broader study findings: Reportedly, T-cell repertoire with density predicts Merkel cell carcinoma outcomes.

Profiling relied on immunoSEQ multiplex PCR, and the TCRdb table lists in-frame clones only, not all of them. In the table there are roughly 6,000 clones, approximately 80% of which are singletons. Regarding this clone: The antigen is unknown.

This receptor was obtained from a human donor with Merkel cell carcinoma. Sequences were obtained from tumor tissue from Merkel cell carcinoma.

The CDR3 DNA is TGCGCCAGCAGCCAAGACTCGGAACAGGGTAATGCTAATGAAAAACTGTTTTTT. This encodes CASSQDSEQGNANEKLFF. The chain has TRBV4-1 and TRBJ1-4, with D perhaps TRBD1 (6 bases). The CDR3 is 18 amino acids. The germline V gene has CDR1 MGHRA and CDR2 YSYEKL. The V end was cut by 0 bases, the J end by 3 bases, with 17 bases between.